Following are 27 T cell receptor beta chains from one sample sequenced in a study of CD8 T cells in ankylosing spondylitis. TCRdb ran MiXCR on the 5' RACE reads and lists one entry per CDR3 protein. The table shows about 250,000 distinct CDR3 sequences, with 32% occurring only once. Sequencing used blood, either unsorted or a sorted T cell fraction (not recorded which). The receptors stem from a male donor with ankylosing spondylitis or in good health (not recorded which).

The chain joins TRBV20-1 to TRBJ2-7, with TRBD2 as a possible D gene (5 bases). The CDR3 length is 15 residues. CDR1 is DFQATT and CDR2 is SNEGSKA in the germline V gene (reference sequence). V was cut by 0 bases and J by 0 bases, with 12 bases left in between. The CDR3 bases are TGCAGTGCTAGAGATCGCACTAGGAGCTCCTACGAGCAGTACTTC. It encodes CSARDRTRSSYEQYF.

This clonotype was observed a handful of times. The J gene is TRBJ2-2, the V gene TRBV20-1, with 11 positions matching TRBD1. Germline values: CDR1 DFQATT, CDR2 SNEGSKA (reference sequence). The J segment lost 0 bases and the V segment lost 0 bases, leaving 6 bases of the junction unmatched. The CDR3 loop spans 18 amino acids. CDR3 sequence (DNA): TGCAGTGCTAGAGAATTTCCGGGACAGGGGGCGAACACCGGGGAGCTGTTTTTT. Translating it yields CSAREFPGQGANTGELFF.

A few counts support this clonotype. The rearrangement uses TRBV20-1 and TRBJ2-2, with D possibly TRBD1 on 5 matching bases. The germline CDR1 and CDR2 sequences are DFQATT and SNEGSKA (reference sequence). V lost 4 bases and J 2 bases, leaving 11 bases between the germline ends. This CDR3 is 14 amino acids long. In DNA, the CDR3 is TGCAGTGCTATCGACAGAATCAACACCGGGGAGCTGTTTTTT. Encoded protein: CSAIDRINTGELFF.

This clonotype has just a few counts. The chain's CDR3 is CASRVRSGTVNTEAFF. The DNA for the CDR3 is TGTGCCAGCAGAGTCCGTTCCGGGACAGTGAACACTGAAGCTTTCTTT. The chain recombines TRBV6-1 with TRBJ1-1, with TRBD1 matching over 7 bases. V shed 6 bases and J 0 bases; nucleotides not matched to a gene: 10. This CDR3 has 16 amino acids. The germline V gene has CDR1 MNHNS and CDR2 SASEGT.

The chain recombines TRBV5-1 with TRBJ2-2, with D unclear. Germline CDR1 is SGHRS and CDR2 is YFSETQ. The length of the CDR3 is 14 residues. Trimming cost V 2 bases and J 2 bases, with 7 bases left between them. The CDR3 nucleotides are TGCGCCAGCAGCTTTAATCTCAACACCGGGGAGCTGTTTTTT. It translates to CASSFNLNTGELFF. Full variable domain (rest looked up from reference TRBV5-1 and TRBJ2-2): KAGVTQTPRYLIKTRGQQVTLSCSPISGHRSVSWYQQTPGQGLQFLFEYFSETQRNKGNFPGRFSGRQFSNSRSEMNVSTLELGDSALYLCASSFNLNTGELFFGEGSRLTVL.

There are a few counts of this clonotype. The chain uses TRBV12-3 or TRBV12-4 and TRBJ2-1; no clear D gene. This CDR3 is 12 amino acids long. The germline V and J ends were trimmed by 5 bases and 3 bases, with 5 bases remaining between them. The CDR3 DNA follows: TGTGCCAGCAGTCACTACTACAATGAGCAGTTCTTC. Its protein is CASSHYYNEQFF.

This clonotype was found a few times. Germline and junction disagree at one end, which may indicate a read error. The rearrangement joins TRBV12-3 or TRBV12-4 to TRBJ1-2; 7 nucleotides match TRBD1. CDR3 length equals 15 residues. CDR3 nucleotides: TGTGCCAGCAGTTCTCACTTTACAGGGGAGTGGGCTATTGCCTTC. It translates to CASSSHFTGEWAIAF.

This clonotype was counted once. The genes are TRBV12-3 or TRBV12-4 and TRBJ1-1; D gene ambiguous. CDR3 size: 14 residues. The V end was cut by 4 bases, the J end by 1 base, with 10 bases between. CDR3 protein: CASSSRRTNTEAFF. Here the CDR3 DNA reads TGTGCCAGCAGTTCTCGAAGGACGAACACTGAAGCTTTCTTT.

The chain uses TRBV5-8 and TRBJ2-7, with D possibly TRBD2 on 6 matching bases. CDR3 length: 14 residues. CDR1 and CDR2 (germline): SGHTS, YDEGEE. Trimming shortened V by 2 bases and J by 2 bases, and 11 bases separated the two germline ends. The CDR3 spells CASSFRPGAYEQYF. As DNA, the CDR3 is TGTGCCAGCAGCTTCCGACCGGGGGCCTACGAGCAGTACTTC.

This clonotype was seen repeatedly, ten times or more. CDR3 amino acids: CSARVRQPNSYNEQFF. In DNA form, the CDR3 reads TGCAGTGCTAGAGTGAGGCAGCCCAACTCCTACAATGAGCAGTTCTTC. This rearrangement joins TRBV20-1 to TRBJ2-1; D not resolved. The CDR3 totals 16 residues. From germline, CDR1 is DFQATT and CDR2 SNEGSKA (reference sequence). V lost 1 base to trimming and J lost 0 bases, with 13 bases between them.

J is TRBJ2-7 and V is TRBV25-1; 9 bases fit TRBD1. With V trimmed by 7 bases and J by 3 bases, 7 bases remained unmatched. The CDR3 is 14 residues long. Germline V gene sequence: CDR1 MGHDK, CDR2 SYGVNS. CDR3 protein: CASTPGTGHYEQYF. Here the CDR3 DNA reads TGTGCCAGCACCCCCGGGACAGGGCACTACGAGCAGTACTTC.

The chain couples TRBV5-1 to TRBJ2-3; D is perhaps TRBD1 (7 bases). V dropped 0 bases and J dropped 5 bases, with 16 bases sitting between them. The CDR3 has 16 residues. Germline CDR1 SGHRS, CDR2 YFSETQ. The CDR3 is CASSLAEAGGRDTQYF. CDR3 coding DNA: TGCGCCAGCAGCTTGGCCGAGGCAGGGGGGAGAGATACGCAGTATTTT.

The chain links TRBV30 to TRBJ2-7; possibly TRBD2 for D (6 bases). With 2 bases removed from V and 3 bases from J, the gap between germline ends came to 8 bases. Germline V gene data show CDR1 as GTSNPN and CDR2 as SVGIG (reference sequence). This CDR3 is 12 amino acids long. The DNA of the CDR3 is TGTGCCTGGAGTCCCGGGAGCTACGAGCAGTACTTC. This codes for CAWSPGSYEQYF.

This clonotype has a handful of counts. The chain is built from TRBV25-1 and TRBJ1-1, with 9 positions matching TRBD1. The CDR3 is 17 amino acids. Per germline, CDR1 MGHDK and CDR2 SYGVNS. The ends lost 10 bases at V and 0 bases at J; junction bases unmatched: 15. The CDR3 is CATNSGTQGAMNTEAFF. CDR3 sequence (DNA): TGTGCCACTAACTCAGGGACACAGGGGGCGATGAACACTGAAGCTTTCTTT.

The chain combines TRBV20-1 with TRBJ2-3; TRBD1 is a possible D gene (5 bases). There are 15 residues in the CDR3. Deletions cut 1 base from V and 3 bases from J, with 14 bases between. In germline, CDR1 is DFQATT, CDR2 SNEGSKA (reference sequence). The CDR3 coding sequence is TGCAGTGCTAGAGGATCCGGACACTCTACAGATACGCAGTATTTT. Amino acids: CSARGSGHSTDTQYF.

The chain is built from TRBV7-9 and TRBJ2-3, with 8 positions matching TRBD1. The germline V gene has CDR1 SEHNR and CDR2 FQNEAQ (reference sequence). The junction had 14 bases not matched to a gene; V was cut back by 5 bases and J by 4 bases. This CDR3 spans 17 amino acids. In nucleotides, the CDR3 is TGTGCCAGCAGCGCGACCTACAGGGGGGAGAGGTCAGATACGCAGTATTTT. This translates into CASSATYRGERSDTQYF.

CDR3 nucleotide sequence: TGTGCCAGCAGTTTAGTCGCCAGGGGTAAATCACCCCTCCACTTT. It encodes CASSLVARGKSPLHF. This chain joins TRBV12-3 or TRBV12-4 and TRBJ1-6, with a weak D call TRBD1 (6 bases). V dropped 1 base and J dropped 10 bases, with 14 bases sitting between them. This CDR3 is 15 amino acids long.

The table lists this clonotype with a few counts. J is TRBJ2-5 and V is TRBV9, with D perhaps matching TRBD2 (6 bases). V lost 3 bases to trimming and J lost 2 bases, with 14 bases between them. CDR1 SGDLS and CDR2 YYNGEE come from the germline V gene. The CDR3 covers 15 residues. CDR3 coding DNA: TGTGCCAGCAGCGGCGGGACCACTTCTCAAGAGACCCAGTACTTC. Its translation is CASSGGTTSQETQYF. Drawing the rest from reference TRBV9 and TRBJ2-5, the complete variable domain is DSGVTQTPKHLITATGQRVTLRCSPRSGDLSVYWYQQSLDQGLQFLIQYYNGEERAKGNILERFSAQQFPDLHSELNLSSLELGDSALYFCASSGGTTSQETQYFGPGTRLLVL.

The chain links TRBV7-3 to TRBJ2-1; TRBD1 agrees at 7 bases. This CDR3 has 12 residues. J lost 11 bases, V lost 4 bases, and 5 bases had no gene match. Germline V lookup: CDR1 SGHTA, CDR2 FQGTGA. DNA of the CDR3: TGTGCCAGCAGCTGTGGGACAGTACAGCAGTTCTTC. Protein product: CASSCGTVQQFF.

V is TRBV10-3 and J is TRBJ2-5; 10 nucleotides line up with TRBD1. J gave up 5 bases and V 7 bases, and 10 bases lay outside the gene matches. This CDR3 spans 15 amino acids. The germline V gene has CDR1 ENHRY and CDR2 SYGVKD. This CDR3 reads CAINPGTGAWETQYF. CDR3 in DNA: TGTGCCATCAACCCCGGGACAGGGGCTTGGGAGACCCAGTACTTC.

The chain has TRBV12-3 or TRBV12-4 and TRBJ2-3, with 7 positions matching TRBD1. J gave up 5 bases and V 6 bases, and 5 bases lay outside the gene matches. CDR3 length equals 13 residues. The CDR3 reads CASSGQAIDTQYF. CDR3 in DNA: TGTGCCAGCAGCGGACAGGCCATAGATACGCAGTATTTT.

The chain uses TRBV6-1 and TRBJ1-5; tentative D call: TRBD1 (6 bases). Between the trimmed V and J ends, which lost 5 bases and 3 bases, there was a span of 8 bases. CDR3 length equals 13 residues. Germline CDR1 and CDR2: MNHNS and SASEGT. In nucleotides, the CDR3 is TGTGCCAGCAGTACAGGGCCCAATCAGCCCCAGCATTTT. It encodes CASSTGPNQPQHF.

This clonotype was seen a handful of times. This chain links TRBV6-1 with TRBJ2-6, with D possibly called TRBD1 or TRBD2 (5 bases each). CDR3 length: 13 residues. Per germline, CDR1 MNHNS and CDR2 SASEGT. Between the trimmed V and J ends, which lost 5 bases and 12 bases, there was a span of 14 bases. The CDR3 region has the DNA TGTGCCAGCAGTCGAGGGACGACCGGCGTCCTGACTTTC. This encodes CASSRGTTGVLTF.

The chain combines TRBV20-1 with TRBJ2-3, with D perhaps being TRBD1 or TRBD2 (6 bases each). CDR3 length: 15 amino acids. V dropped 4 bases and J dropped 2 bases, with 16 bases sitting between them. Germline V gene data show CDR1 as DFQATT and CDR2 as SNEGSKA (reference sequence). CDR3 residues: CSANGGPGSTDTQYF. In DNA form, the CDR3 reads TGCAGTGCTAATGGGGGGCCGGGCTCCACAGATACGCAGTATTTT.

This clonotype was seen a few times. The V and J genes are TRBV11-2 and TRBJ2-1; perhaps TRBD2 as D (7 bases). Between the trimmed V and J ends, which lost 1 base and 0 bases, there was a span of 13 bases. Germline CDR1 and CDR2: SGHAT and FQNNGV. This CDR3 is 17 amino acids long. The chain's CDR3 is CASSLVAGAISYNEQFF. Here the CDR3 DNA reads TGTGCCAGCAGCTTAGTGGCGGGGGCGATCTCCTACAATGAGCAGTTCTTC.

About this clonotype itself: Its ends do not fully match the called genes, so a read error is possible. This chain uses TRBV12-3 or TRBV12-4 with TRBJ1-1, with no clear D. The CDR3 has 13 amino acids. The CDR3: CASSPDGNTEAFF. CDR3 nucleotides: TGTGCCAGCAGCCCCGATGGGAACACTGAGGCTTTCTTT.

V and J are TRBV6-1 and TRBJ2-5; 8 nucleotides align to TRBD2. The CDR3 covers 15 residues. Germline-derived CDR1 and CDR2 are MNHNS and SASEGT. V lost 6 bases and J lost 2; bases outside the gene matches: 8. The chain's CDR3 is CASSSGGGEQETQYF. The CDR3 bases are TGTGCCAGCAGCAGCGGGGGCGGAGAACAAGAGACCCAGTACTTC.